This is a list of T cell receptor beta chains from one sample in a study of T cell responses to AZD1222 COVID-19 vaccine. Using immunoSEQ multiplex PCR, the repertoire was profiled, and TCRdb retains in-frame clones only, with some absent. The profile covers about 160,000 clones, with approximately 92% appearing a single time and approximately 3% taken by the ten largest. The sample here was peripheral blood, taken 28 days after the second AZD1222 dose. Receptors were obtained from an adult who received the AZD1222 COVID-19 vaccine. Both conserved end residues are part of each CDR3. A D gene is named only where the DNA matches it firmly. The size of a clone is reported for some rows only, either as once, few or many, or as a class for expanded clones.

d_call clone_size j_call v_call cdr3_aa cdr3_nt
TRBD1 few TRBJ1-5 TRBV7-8 CASSFRDRGNQPQHF TGTGCCAGCAGCTTCCGGGACAGGGGCAATCAGCCCCAGCATTTT
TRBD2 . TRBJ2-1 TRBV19 CASSMGVAGSGNEQFF TGTGCCAGTAGTATGGGGGTAGCGGGGAGCGGCAATGAGCAGTTCTTC
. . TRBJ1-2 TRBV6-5 CAVRLLANYGYTF TGTGCCGTCAGACTCCTAGCTAACTATGGCTACACCTTC
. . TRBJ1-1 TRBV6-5 CASRQNKNTEAFF TGTGCCAGCAGACAAAACAAGAACACTGAAGCTTTCTTT
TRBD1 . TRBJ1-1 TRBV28 CASSLPGTGLNTEAFF TGTGCCAGCAGTTTACCCGGGACAGGGCTAAACACTGAAGCTTTCTTT
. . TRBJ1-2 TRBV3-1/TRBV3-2 CASSPGGLGYGYTF TGTGCCAGCAGCCCTGGGGGTTTGGGCTATGGCTACACCTTC
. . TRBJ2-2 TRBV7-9 CASSLGWSLNTGELFF TGTGCCAGCAGCTTAGGTTGGAGTTTGAACACCGGGGAGCTGTTTTTT
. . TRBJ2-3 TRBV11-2 CASSLVVVTSPTHTDTQYF TGTGCCAGCAGCTTAGTCGTGGTGACGTCCCCCACACACACAGATACGCAGTATTTT
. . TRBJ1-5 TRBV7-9 CASSLGLFNQPQHF TGTGCCAGCAGCTTAGGACTTTTCAATCAGCCCCAGCATTTT
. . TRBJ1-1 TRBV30 CAWSGPATEAFF TGTGCCTGGAGTGGACCAGCTACTGAAGCTTTCTTT
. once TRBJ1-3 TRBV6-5 CASSYSGGLGNTIYF TGTGCCAGCAGTTACTCTGGGGGGCTAGGAAACACCATATATTTT
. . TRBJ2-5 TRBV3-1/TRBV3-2 CASSQSETQETQYF TGTGCCAGCAGCCAAAGTGAGACACAAGAGACCCAGTACTTC
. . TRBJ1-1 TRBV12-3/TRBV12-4 CASSARAGTEAFF TGTGCCAGCAGTGCCCGGGCGGGCACTGAAGCTTTCTTT
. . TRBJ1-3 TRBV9 CASSVAPGHTIYF TGTGCCAGCAGCGTAGCTCCGGGCCACACCATATATTTT
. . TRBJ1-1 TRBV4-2 CAMGRGVNTEAFF TGTGCCATGGGGAGAGGGGTGAACACTGAAGCTTTCTTT
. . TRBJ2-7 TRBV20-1 CSAYQDYEQYF TGCAGTGCTTACCAAGACTACGAGCAGTACTTC
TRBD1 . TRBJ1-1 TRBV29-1 CSVVGQGALAFF TGCAGCGTTGTGGGACAGGGGGCGCTGGCTTTCTTT
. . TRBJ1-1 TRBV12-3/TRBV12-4 CASSHIWAFF TGTGCCAGCAGTCACATCTGGGCTTTCTTT
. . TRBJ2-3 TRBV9 CASSVALGDTQYF TGTGCCAGCAGCGTAGCCCTGGGGGATACGCAGTATTTT
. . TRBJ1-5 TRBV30 CACGPRSQPQHF TGTGCCTGTGGTCCTCGGAGTCAGCCCCAGCATTTT
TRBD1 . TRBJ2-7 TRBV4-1 CASSQEDLDRGDYEQYF TGCGCCAGCAGCCAAGAGGATTTAGACAGGGGGGACTACGAGCAGTACTTC
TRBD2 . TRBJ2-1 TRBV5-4 CASSLGGLAGVGQFF TGTGCCAGCAGCTTGGGGGGACTAGCGGGAGTAGGGCAGTTCTTC
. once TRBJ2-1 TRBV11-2 CASSPPRGGEQFF TGTGCCAGCAGCCCCCCCCGTGGGGGTGAGCAGTTCTTC
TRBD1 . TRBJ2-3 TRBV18 CASSPSPGTGSTDTQYF TGTGCCAGCTCACCCTCTCCCGGGACAGGGAGCACAGATACGCAGTATTTT
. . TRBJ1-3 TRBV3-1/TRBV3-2 CASSQDSVISGNTIYF TGTGCCAGCAGCCAAGATTCGGTGATCTCTGGAAACACCATATATTTT
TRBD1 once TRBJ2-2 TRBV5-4 CASSPPGQGSNTGELFF TGTGCCAGCAGCCCACCGGGACAGGGGTCGAACACCGGGGAGCTGTTTTTT
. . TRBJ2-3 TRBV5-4 CASSSQGPAQYF TGTGCCAGCAGCTCCCAGGGACCGGCGCAGTATTTT
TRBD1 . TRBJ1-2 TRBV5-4 CASSPPGTENNYGYTF TGTGCCAGCAGCCCCCCCGGGACAGAAAATAACTATGGCTACACCTTC
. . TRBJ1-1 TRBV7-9 CASSLDAGRYTEAFF TGTGCCAGCAGCTTAGATGCAGGGAGGTACACTGAAGCTTTCTTT
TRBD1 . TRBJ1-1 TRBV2 CASSTPTGSYLTEAFF TGTGCCAGCAGTACACCGACAGGGAGTTACCTTACTGAAGCTTTCTTT
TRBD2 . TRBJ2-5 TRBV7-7 CASSLQAGAKETQYF TGTGCCAGCAGCTTACAAGCGGGAGCGAAGGAGACCCAGTACTTC
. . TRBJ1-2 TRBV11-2 CASSPEAGAFPGYGYTF TGTGCCAGCAGCCCCGAAGCGGGGGCGTTTCCTGGATATGGCTACACCTTC
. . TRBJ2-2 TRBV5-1 CASSLGGSRTGELFF TGCGCCAGCAGCTTGGGGGGATCCCGGACCGGGGAGCTGTTTTTT
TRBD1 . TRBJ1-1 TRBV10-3 CAISGDRGTNTEAFF TGTGCCATCAGTGGAGACAGGGGAACGAACACTGAAGCTTTCTTT
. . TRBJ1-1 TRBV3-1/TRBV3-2 CASSQPLGVGENTEAFF TGTGCCAGCAGCCAACCCCTCGGGGTCGGAGAGAACACTGAAGCTTTCTTT
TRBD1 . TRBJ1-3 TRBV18 CASSLDRSQGAGNTIYF TGTGCCAGCTCACTAGACCGCTCACAGGGGGCCGGAAACACCATATATTTT
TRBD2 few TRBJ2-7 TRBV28 CASSLSSGRAYEQYF TGTGCCAGCAGTCTGTCGAGCGGGAGGGCGTACGAGCAGTACTTC
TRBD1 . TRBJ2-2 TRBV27 CASNHRGRLDTGELFF TGTGCCAGCAACCACAGGGGGCGCTTGGACACCGGGGAGCTGTTTTTT
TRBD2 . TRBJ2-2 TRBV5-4 CASSLGLAGVDGELFF TGTGCCAGCAGCCTGGGACTAGCGGGAGTCGACGGGGAGCTGTTTTTT
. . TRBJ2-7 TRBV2 CASNIPGLYEQYF TGTGCCAGCAATATTCCGGGATTGTACGAGCAGTACTTC
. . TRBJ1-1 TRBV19 CASSIKGSEAFF TGTGCCAGTAGTATTAAGGGCTCTGAAGCTTTCTTT
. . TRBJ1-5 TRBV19 CASSIGGPNQPQHF TGTGCCAGTAGTATAGGAGGCCCTAATCAGCCCCAGCATTTT
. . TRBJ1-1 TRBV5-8 CASSFEMNTEAFF TGTGCCAGCAGCTTTGAAATGAACACTGAAGCTTTCTTT
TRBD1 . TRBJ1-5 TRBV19 CASSMGRDRGNQPQHF TGTGCCAGTAGTATGGGTCGGGACAGAGGCAATCAGCCCCAGCATTTT
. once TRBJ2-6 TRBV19 CASSIGGHPGANVLTF TGTGCCAGTAGTATAGGTGGACATCCTGGGGCCAACGTCCTGACTTTC
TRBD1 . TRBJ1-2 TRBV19 CASSRGDRANYGYTF TGTGCCAGTAGCCGGGGGGACAGAGCTAACTATGGCTACACCTTC
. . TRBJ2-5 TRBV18 CASSPGGKETQYF TGTGCCAGCTCACCAGGAGGAAAAGAGACCCAGTACTTC
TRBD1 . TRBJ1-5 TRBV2 CASSDDPTGATNQPQHF TGTGCCAGCAGTGACGATCCGACAGGGGCCACCAATCAGCCCCAGCATTTT
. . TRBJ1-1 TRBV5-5 CASSFEVGGLPEAFF TGTGCCAGCAGCTTTGAGGTGGGGGGACTTCCTGAAGCTTTCTTT
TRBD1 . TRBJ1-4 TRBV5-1 CASSLVTGGEKLFF TGCGCCAGCAGCTTGGTTACAGGGGGTGAAAAACTGTTTTTT
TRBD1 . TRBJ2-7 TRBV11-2 CASSQNDRVHEQYF TGTGCCAGCAGCCAGAATGACAGGGTACACGAGCAGTACTTC
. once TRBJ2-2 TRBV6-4 CASSGVGRASYHTGELFF TGTGCCAGCAGTGGGGTGGGCAGGGCCAGCTACCACACCGGGGAGCTGTTTTTT
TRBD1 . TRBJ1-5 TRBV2 CASSPLIRTGMSNQPQHF TGTGCCAGCAGTCCACTGATTAGGACAGGGATGAGCAATCAGCCCCAGCATTTT